This T cell receptor beta chain was sequenced in a study of blood T cell repertoires in COVID-19. Here immunoSEQ multiplex PCR was the method, and the copy in TCRdb shows in-frame clones only, minus some. The sample holds 200,000 to 250,000 clones, 82% seen once. This CDR3 comprises 15 residues. Trimming took 1 base from V and 4 from J, leaving 13 bases between them. Germline lookup yields CDR1 SGHTA and CDR2 FQGNSA. The chain has TRBV7-2 and TRBJ1-1; D call uncertain. This TCR derives from a woman of 80 years or more with acute or convalescent COVID-19. Sequencing was done on a sample of peripheral blood. CDR3 DNA: TGTGCCAGCAGCTTAGATCGGGGTACGAGCACTGAAGCTTTCTTT. Amino acid sequence: CASSLDRGTSTEAFF.